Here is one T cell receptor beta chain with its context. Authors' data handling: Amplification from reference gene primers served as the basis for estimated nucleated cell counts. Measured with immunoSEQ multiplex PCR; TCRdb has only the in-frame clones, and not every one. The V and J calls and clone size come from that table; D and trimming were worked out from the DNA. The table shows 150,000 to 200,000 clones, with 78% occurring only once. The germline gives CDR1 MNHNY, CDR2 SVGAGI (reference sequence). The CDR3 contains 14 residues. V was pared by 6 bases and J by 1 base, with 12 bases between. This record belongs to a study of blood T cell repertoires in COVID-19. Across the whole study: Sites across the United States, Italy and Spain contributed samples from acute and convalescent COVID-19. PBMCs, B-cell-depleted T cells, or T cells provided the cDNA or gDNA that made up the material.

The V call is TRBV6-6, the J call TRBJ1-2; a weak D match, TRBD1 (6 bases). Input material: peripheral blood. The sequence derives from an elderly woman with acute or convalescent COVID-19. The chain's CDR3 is CASRIGGVNYGYTF. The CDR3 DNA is TGTGCCAGCAGGATAGGGGGTGTTAACTATGGCTACACCTTC.